The 15 T cell receptor beta chains below come from one sample, sequenced in a study of T cells in Graves' hyperthyroidism and ophthalmopathy. TCR beta CDR3 regions were amplified from RNA. TCR CDR3 underwent first-round RT-PCR with the HTBI primer set. TCRdb re-analysed the multiplex PCR reads in MiXCR, keeping a single row per CDR3 protein. This sample has 250,000 to 300,000 distinct CDR3 sequences; 10% to 15% occur once, and the top ten carry approximately 7.8%. Sequencing was carried out using blood. The receptors originated from a woman in her thirties with Graves' hyperthyroidism that later progressed to Graves' ophthalmopathy.

This clonotype was seen at least ten times. The chain is built from TRBV2 and TRBJ2-1, with TRBD2 matching 14 bases. V lost 5 bases and J lost 5; bases outside the gene matches: 2. This CDR3 region has 15 residues. Germline lookup yields CDR1 SNHLY and CDR2 FYNNEI. CDR3 sequence reads: CASSKGLAGDNEQFF. Written as DNA, the CDR3 is TGTGCCAGCAGTAAGGGACTAGCGGGAGACAATGAGCAGTTCTTC.

Only a few counts were recorded for this clonotype. The chain joins TRBV2 to TRBJ1-5; D call uncertain. CDR3 size: 15 residues. Looked up from germline, CDR1 is SNHLY and CDR2 is FYNNEI. V gave up 0 bases and J gave up 8 bases, with 14 bases separating them. The CDR3 sequence is CASSEARGYLEPQHF. In DNA form, the CDR3 reads TGTGCCAGCAGTGAAGCGCGAGGGTATCTAGAGCCCCAGCATTTT.

This clonotype showed up many times. This sequence joins TRBV7-3 and TRBJ2-1; possibly TRBD2 for D (6 bases). The CDR3 loop spans 15 amino acids. V lost 3 bases to trimming and J lost 9 bases, with 18 bases between them. In germline, CDR1 is SGHTA, CDR2 FQGTGA. DNA of the CDR3: TGTGCCAGCAGCTTGACTGGAGGGGATTTCTCTGAGCAGTTCTTC. Protein: CASSLTGGDFSEQFF.

This clonotype was counted at least ten times. V usage is TRBV6-1 and J usage is TRBJ2-3, with 10 nucleotides matching TRBD2. This CDR3 spans 16 amino acids. The V segment lost 6 bases and the J segment 4 bases; nucleotides outside the gene matches: 10. The germline gives CDR1 MNHNS, CDR2 SASEGT. The chain's CDR3 is CASSLSLAGEADTQYF. The CDR3 nucleotides are TGTGCCAGCAGCCTTAGCCTAGCGGGAGAAGCAGATACGCAGTATTTT.

This clonotype was seen at least ten times. The chain carries TRBV12-3 or TRBV12-4 and TRBJ2-1; 8 bases are a match to TRBD1. The CDR3 totals 15 residues. V lost 6 bases to trimming and J lost 0 bases; unmatched junction nucleotides: 4. CDR3 loop: CASRSRGHSYNEQFF. In DNA, the CDR3 is TGTGCCAGCAGGTCCAGGGGGCACTCCTACAATGAGCAGTTCTTC.

This clonotype was detected once. A junction boundary mismatches the germline segment, possibly from a read error. The chain is built from TRBV5-1 and TRBJ2-2; TRBD2 matches 15 bases. Germline CDR1 is SGHRS and CDR2 is YFSETQ. CDR3 length equals 17 residues. CDR3 residues: CAGSLVPGLAGGGELFF. In DNA, the CDR3 is TGCGCCGGCAGCTTGGTACCGGGACTAGCGGGAGGCGGGGAGCTGTTTTTT.

This clonotype was detected only a few times. This clone may be a read error of a much larger clone one base away. This chain joins TRBV12-3 or TRBV12-4 and TRBJ2-7; D may match TRBD1 or TRBD2 (5 bases each). This CDR3 region has 16 residues. Trimming cost V 0 bases and J 2 bases, with 14 bases left between them. The CDR3 DNA sequence: TGTGCCAGCAGTTTAGCGCACCGCCGGGACCCCTACGAGCAGTACTTC. Translated, it gives CASSLAHRRDPYEQYF.

The sample holds many counts of this clonotype. The chain combines TRBV6-1 with TRBJ2-7, with 8 bases aligning to TRBD1. The J segment lost 2 bases and the V segment lost 4 bases, leaving 7 bases of the junction unmatched. This CDR3 region has 15 residues. Looked up from germline, CDR1 is MNHNS and CDR2 is SASEGT. This chain's CDR3 is CASSARDRRAYEQYF. The CDR3 nucleotides read TGTGCCAGCAGTGCCCGGGACAGGAGAGCCTACGAGCAGTACTTC.

The V gene is TRBV7-3, the J gene TRBJ2-6; TRBD1 aligns across 8 bases. Germline CDR1 SGHTA, CDR2 FQGTGA. V was pared by 4 bases and J by 3 bases, with 8 bases of the junction left unmatched. CDR3 length: 17 residues. CDR3 amino acids: CASSYTSTGVGANVLTF. Here the CDR3 DNA reads TGTGCCAGCAGCTACACCTCGACAGGGGTTGGGGCCAACGTCCTGACTTTC.

J is TRBJ2-5 and V is TRBV20-1; weak D call: TRBD2 (5 bases). Germline assignment: CDR1 DFQATT and CDR2 SNEGSKA (reference sequence). Deletions cut 3 bases from V and 2 bases from J, with 22 bases between. This CDR3 contains 17 residues. This CDR3 reads CSASSASSEGLQETQYF. CDR3 coding DNA: TGCAGTGCTAGTAGTGCCAGCTCAGAAGGACTTCAAGAGACCCAGTACTTC.

This clonotype was detected ten times or more. The rearrangement links TRBV2 to TRBJ2-1, with D possibly TRBD1 on 6 matching bases. The CDR3 contains 14 residues. Trimming removed 6 bases at V and 5 bases at J, with 14 bases between. Germline lookup yields CDR1 SNHLY and CDR2 FYNNEI. Here the CDR3 DNA reads TGTGCCAGCAGAGACACAGGGTTCAACAATGAGCAGTTCTTC. Its protein is CASRDTGFNNEQFF.

The sample holds many counts of this clonotype. The chain combines TRBV2 with TRBJ1-6; D is unresolved. Germline V gene lookup returns CDR1 SNHLY and CDR2 FYNNEI. Between the trimmed V and J ends, which lost 3 bases and 10 bases, there was a span of 16 bases. The CDR3 runs 15 residues. CDR3 bases: TGTGCCAGCAGTGATATTGCGGGCCAGTACTCACCCCTCCACTTT. Encoded protein: CASSDIAGQYSPLHF.

For this clonotype: A junction boundary mismatches the germline segment, possibly from a read error. This chain links TRBV11-1 with TRBJ2-7; D unclear. CDR1 is SGHAT, CDR2 FQDESV, per germline (reference sequence). This CDR3 has 15 amino acids. CDR3 nucleotides: TGCGCCAGCAGCCAAGAAACCCAAGAAGCCTACGAGCAGTACTTC. Protein: CASSQETQEAYEQYF.

This clonotype was detected many times. The gene calls are TRBV11-2 and TRBJ2-3; a possible D gene is TRBD2 (5 bases). V was clipped by 5 bases and J by 4 bases, with 16 bases between them. Looked up from germline, CDR1 is SGHAT and CDR2 is FQNNGV. The CDR3 covers 15 residues. In DNA form, the CDR3 reads TGTGCCAGCAGCCCAACCGGGATCGGGCCAGATACGCAGTATTTT. As protein: CASSPTGIGPDTQYF.

This clonotype appeared many times. This chain uses TRBV11-2 with TRBJ2-1; D call uncertain. Germline CDR1 SGHAT, CDR2 FQNNGV. V was trimmed by 7 bases and J by 6 bases, leaving 22 bases between them. The CDR3 covers 16 residues. Here the CDR3 DNA reads TGTGCCAGCAATGACTTTAAAGACGTTAGAGCCAATGAGCAGTTCTTC. Protein sequence: CASNDFKDVRANEQFF.